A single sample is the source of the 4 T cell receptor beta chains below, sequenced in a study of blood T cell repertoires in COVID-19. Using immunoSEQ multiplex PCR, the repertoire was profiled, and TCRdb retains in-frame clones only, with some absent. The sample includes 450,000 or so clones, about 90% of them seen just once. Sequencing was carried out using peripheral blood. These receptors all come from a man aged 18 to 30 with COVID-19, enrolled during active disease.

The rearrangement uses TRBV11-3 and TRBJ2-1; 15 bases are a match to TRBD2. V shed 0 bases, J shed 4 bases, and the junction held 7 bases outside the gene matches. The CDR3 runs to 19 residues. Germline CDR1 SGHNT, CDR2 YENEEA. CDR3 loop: CASSLEPGLAGGFYNEQFF. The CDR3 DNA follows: TGTGCCAGCAGCTTAGAACCTGGACTAGCGGGGGGGTTTTACAATGAGCAGTTCTTC.

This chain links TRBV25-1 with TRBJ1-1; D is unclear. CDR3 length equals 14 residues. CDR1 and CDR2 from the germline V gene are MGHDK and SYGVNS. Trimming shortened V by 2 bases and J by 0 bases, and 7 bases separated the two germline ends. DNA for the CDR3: TGTGCCAGCAGTGAACCGGGAATGAACACTGAAGCTTTCTTT. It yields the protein CASSEPGMNTEAFF. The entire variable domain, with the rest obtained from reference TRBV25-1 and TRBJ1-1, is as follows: EADIYQTPRYLVIGTGKKITLECSQTMGHDKMYWYQQDPGMELHLIHYSYGVNSTEKGDLSSESTVSRIRTEHFPLTLESARPSHTSQYLCASSEPGMNTEAFFGQGTRLTVV.

The CDR3 DNA follows: TGCGCCAGCAGCCGGGCTAGCGGGGTTAACACCGGGGAGCTGTTTTTT. Protein: CASSRASGVNTGELFF. This chain joins TRBV4-1 and TRBJ2-2; 9 positions match TRBD2. Germline-derived CDR1 and CDR2 are MGHRA and YSYEKL. The ends lost 4 bases at V and 2 bases at J; junction bases unmatched: 5. The CDR3 runs 16 residues.

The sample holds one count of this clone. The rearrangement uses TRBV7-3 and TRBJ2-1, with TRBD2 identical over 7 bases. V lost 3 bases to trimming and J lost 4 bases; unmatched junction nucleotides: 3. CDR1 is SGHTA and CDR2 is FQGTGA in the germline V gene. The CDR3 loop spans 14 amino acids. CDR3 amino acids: CASSFAGLYNEQFF. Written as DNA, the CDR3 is TGTGCCAGCAGCTTTGCGGGACTATACAATGAGCAGTTCTTC.